Following are 18 T cell receptor beta chains from one sample sequenced in a study of blood T cell repertoires in COVID-19. Assay: immunoSEQ multiplex PCR; the TCRdb copy retains only in-frame clones and omits some. Of over 150,000 clones listed, about 83% were seen once; the top ten hold roughly 2.5%. Sequences were obtained from peripheral blood. Receptors were obtained from a woman of 80 years or more with COVID-19, enrolled during active disease.

The chain joins TRBV10-3 to TRBJ1-1; the match to TRBD1 covers 7 bases. CDR3 length: 12 amino acids. Germline lookup yields CDR1 ENHRY and CDR2 SYGVKD. The junction had 0 bases not matched to a gene; V was cut back by 1 base and J by 7 bases. The CDR3 protein is CAISEWDSEAFF. CDR3 DNA sequence: TGTGCCATCAGTGAGTGGGACAGTGAAGCTTTCTTT.

V usage is TRBV7-9 and J usage is TRBJ2-7, with 10 bases identical to TRBD1. Trimming at V came to 5 bases and at J to 5 bases, leaving 9 bases not matched to a gene. This CDR3 comprises 15 residues. The germline V gene encodes CDR1 SEHNR and CDR2 FQNEAQ (reference sequence). The CDR3 coding sequence is TGTGCCAGCAGCCCCCTCCGGGACAGGGGCGACGAGCAGTACTTC. It codes for CASSPLRDRGDEQYF.

Turning to this clone: A junction end diverges from the germline sequence, so it may reflect a read error. The V call is TRBV7-7, the J call TRBJ2-7; D is perhaps TRBD1 (6 bases). The CDR3 is 15 residues long. In germline, CDR1 is SSHAT, CDR2 FNYEAQ (reference sequence). The CDR3 DNA reads TGTGCTAGCAGCCCGAGGACAGTCTCTTTTGGCGAGCAGTACTTC. Protein sequence: CASSPRTVSFGEQYF.

The table lists this clone with a few counts. CDR3 bases: TGCGCCAGCAGCTTGGTTGGGGGAGGGGACACTGAAGCTTTCTTT. Its translation is CASSLVGGGDTEAFF. This chain connects TRBV5-1 to TRBJ1-1; a possible D gene is TRBD1 (5 bases). Deletions cut 0 bases from V and 3 bases from J, with 12 bases between. Germline V gives CDR1 SGHRS, CDR2 YFSETQ. CDR3 length: 15 residues.

This sequence joins TRBV9 and TRBJ2-7; 10 nucleotides line up with TRBD2. This CDR3 contains 15 residues. CDR1 is SGDLS and CDR2 is YYNGEE in the germline V gene. V gave up 1 base and J gave up 1 base; unmatched junction bases: 2. CDR3 nucleotides: TGTGCCAGCAGCGTATCAGCGGGAGGGTCCTACGAGCAGTACTTC. It encodes CASSVSAGGSYEQYF.

The chain has TRBV19 and TRBJ1-2; D gene ambiguous. This CDR3 has 14 residues. V lost 1 base and J 3 bases, leaving 9 bases between the germline ends. Per germline, CDR1 LNHDA and CDR2 SQIVND (reference sequence). The CDR3 reads CASSIGISDYGYTF. CDR3 bases: TGTGCCAGTAGTATAGGGATAAGCGACTATGGCTACACCTTC.

This chain joins TRBV20-1 and TRBJ2-7, with 8 nucleotides matching TRBD2. The CDR3 consists of 14 residues. Germline assignment: CDR1 DFQATT and CDR2 SNEGSKA (reference sequence). The junction had 6 bases not matched to a gene; V was cut back by 3 bases and J by 2 bases. The CDR3 nucleotides read TGCAGTGCTAGTGAACTAGCGGAGACCTACGAGCAGTACTTC. It codes for CSASELAETYEQYF.

This clone came up a few times. The genes are TRBV24-1 and TRBJ2-2, with 7 bases lining up with TRBD2. The CDR3 totals 18 residues. After removal of 0 bases from V and 3 bases from J, the junction contained 9 bases not matched to a gene. The V gene's germline CDR1 is KGHDR and CDR2 SFDVKD. The CDR3 reads CATSDLPGGSVDTGELFF. In DNA form, the CDR3 reads TGTGCCACCAGTGATTTGCCGGGCGGGAGCGTTGACACCGGGGAGCTGTTTTTT.

The rearrangement links TRBV14 to TRBJ1-1, with D maybe TRBD1 (6 bases). The germline V gene has CDR1 SGHDN and CDR2 FVKESK. CDR3 length equals 13 residues. V was clipped by 2 bases and J by 8 bases, with 12 bases between them. The DNA of the CDR3 is TGTGCCAGCAGCCAACGGACAGAGGGGGAAGCTTTCTTT. Translating gives CASSQRTEGEAFF.

This clone was seen only a few times. The rearrangement links TRBV2 to TRBJ2-1; no clear D gene. Deletions cut 5 bases from V and 0 bases from J, with 8 bases between. The germline V gene has CDR1 SNHLY and CDR2 FYNNEI. The CDR3 spans 14 residues. The CDR3 reads CASSPVSSYNEQFF. The CDR3 bases are TGTGCCAGCAGTCCGGTGAGCTCCTACAATGAGCAGTTCTTC. The full variable domain, its missing parts supplied by reference TRBV2 and TRBJ2-1, is EPEVTQTPSHQVTQMGQEVILRCVPISNHLYFYWYRQILGQKVEFLVSFYNNEISEKSEIFDDQFSVERPDGSNFTLKIRSTKLEDSAMYFCASSPVSSYNEQFFGPGTRLTVL.

This chain uses TRBV19 with TRBJ1-3; 9 nucleotides line up with TRBD1. V trimming: 3 bases; J trimming: 0 bases; junction bases outside the gene matches: 9. Germline V lookup: CDR1 LNHDA, CDR2 SQIVND (reference sequence). CDR3 length: 18 residues. The CDR3 DNA is TGTGCCAGTAGTATGACGCCGGGACAGGGTAGCTCTGGAAACACCATATATTTT. This gives the protein CASSMTPGQGSSGNTIYF.

In this sample, this clone turned up a few times. The chain is built from TRBV7-2 and TRBJ2-5, with 15 bases fitting TRBD2. The germline V gene encodes CDR1 SGHTA and CDR2 FQGNSA. The J segment lost 8 bases and the V segment lost 5 bases, leaving 6 bases of the junction unmatched. This CDR3 is 15 amino acids long. The CDR3 loop is CASSEGLAGGGTQYF. The CDR3 nucleotides are TGTGCCAGCAGCGAGGGACTAGCGGGGGGCGGTACCCAGTACTTC.

The rearrangement joins TRBV3-1 (or the pseudogene TRBV3-2) to TRBJ2-5, with 13 bases fitting TRBD2. V gave up 6 bases and J gave up 0 bases; unmatched junction bases: 7. Germline values: CDR1 LGHDT, CDR2 YNNKEL (reference sequence). The CDR3 is 17 residues long. The CDR3 bases are TGTGCCAGCAGACCCGGGACTAGCGGGGCCTACCAAGAGACCCAGTACTTC. This gives the protein CASRPGTSGAYQETQYF.

The chain is built from TRBV7-9 and TRBJ1-2; the match to TRBD1 covers 9 bases. The CDR3 loop spans 14 amino acids. Germline V gene lookup returns CDR1 SEHNR and CDR2 FQNEAQ (reference sequence). The V gene end was trimmed by 5 bases and the J gene end by 8 bases; junction bases not matched to a gene: 9. CDR3 loop: CASSPWTGAVGYTF. CDR3 sequence (DNA): TGTGCCAGCAGCCCTTGGACAGGGGCCGTAGGCTACACCTTC.

This chain connects TRBV7-2 to TRBJ2-2; tentatively, D is TRBD2 (6 bases). Germline CDR1 and CDR2: SGHTA and FQGNSA. The CDR3 spans 14 residues. The ends were cut back, 5 bases at V and 6 bases at J, with 13 bases in the middle. CDR3 DNA: TGTGCCAGCAGCCCTCCACTAGCTCCCGGGGAGCTGTTTTTT. It translates to CASSPPLAPGELFF.

The chain joins TRBV29-1 to TRBJ2-3, with 12 bases aligning to TRBD1. This CDR3 comprises 15 residues. The germline V gene encodes CDR1 SQVTM and CDR2 ANQGSEA. The trim removed 6 bases at V and 6 bases at J, leaving 10 bases unmatched. CDR3 loop: CSVKTWGQGADTQYF. For the CDR3, the DNA is TGCAGCGTCAAAACGTGGGGACAGGGGGCCGATACGCAGTATTTT.

The V and J genes are TRBV28 and TRBJ2-5, with 14 bases lining up with TRBD2. CDR3 length equals 16 residues. Germline trimming cut 6 bases from V and 5 bases from J; bases unmatched to any gene: 8. The germline gives CDR1 MDHEN, CDR2 SYDVKM. In nucleotides, the CDR3 is TGTGCCAGCAGGGCGACTAGCGGGAGGGCCAGGGAGACCCAGTACTTC. This encodes CASRATSGRARETQYF.

The CDR3 DNA reads as TGCGCCAGCAGCTTGCGGCAGGGGTACGGCGGGGAGCTGTTTTTT. Its translation: CASSLRQGYGGELFF. The V and J genes are TRBV5-1 and TRBJ2-2; D possibly corresponds to TRBD1 (6 bases). Trimming removed 1 base from V and 7 bases from J, with 14 bases in between. CDR1 SGHRS and CDR2 YFSETQ come from the germline V gene. The CDR3 has 15 amino acids.